The 19 T cell receptor beta chains given below trace back to one sample, sequenced in a study of T-cell memory formation after mild COVID-19. TCRdb re-called the 5' RACE reads through MiXCR, storing one row per CDR3 protein. The sample lists hundreds of thousands of distinct CDR3 sequences, 15% to 20% occurring once. Sequenced: PBMCs or a T cell subset sorted from them (not recorded which). The receptors shown here come from an adult woman who had mild COVID-19 (a few samples of this study predate the infection). Cell type and time point are not known.

This clonotype was counted many times. V usage is TRBV29-1 and J usage is TRBJ1-1, with D perhaps TRBD1 (6 bases). Trimming pared 3 bases from V and 10 bases from J, leaving 12 bases between. This CDR3 contains 11 residues. Looked up from germline, CDR1 is SQVTM and CDR2 is ANQGSEA. This CDR3 reads CSVDWKGGAFF. As DNA, the CDR3 is TGCAGCGTTGATTGGAAAGGGGGAGCTTTCTTT.

The genes are TRBV7-2 and TRBJ2-3; no definite D call. The ends were cut back, 2 bases at V and 4 bases at J, with 10 bases in the middle. In germline, CDR1 is SGHTA, CDR2 FQGNSA. The CDR3 is made up of 14 amino acids. As DNA, the CDR3 is TGTGCCAGCAGCTTAAGGTATGGGCCAGATACGCAGTATTTT. Encoded protein: CASSLRYGPDTQYF.

For this clonotype: It may be a read error: a sequence one base away is much more abundant. The J gene is TRBJ1-1, the V gene TRBV7-3; TRBD1 matches 7 bases. The CDR3 consists of 15 residues. The germline V gene encodes CDR1 SGHTA and CDR2 FQGTGA. V lost 5 bases, J lost 3 bases, and 9 bases stayed unmatched. CDR3 sequence: CASSPTGTADTEAFF. CDR3 nucleotide sequence: TGTGCCAGCAGCCCAACCGGGACAGCGGACACTGAAGCTTTCTTT.

The chain employs TRBV29-1 and TRBJ2-7; weak D call: TRBD2 (6 bases). Trimming removed 7 bases at V and 0 bases at J, with 13 bases between. This CDR3 comprises 13 residues. Germline V gives CDR1 SQVTM, CDR2 ANQGSEA. CDR3 DNA: TGCAGCGCCGTCGGGGGAAACTCCTACGAGCAGTACTTC. Protein: CSAVGGNSYEQYF.

This chain connects TRBV7-6 to TRBJ2-5, with TRBD2 matching over 10 bases. The CDR3 runs to 16 residues. Germline assignment: CDR1 SGHVS and CDR2 FNYEAQ. V trimming: 1 base; J trimming: 5 bases; junction bases outside the gene matches: 7. The CDR3 DNA reads as TGTGCCAGCAGCTTAGACGAGCGGGAGGGCCGTGAGACCCAGTACTTC. Protein sequence: CASSLDEREGRETQYF.

The rearrangement joins TRBV29-1 to TRBJ1-1; D remains unclear. Germline lookup yields CDR1 SQVTM and CDR2 ANQGSEA. V was clipped by 3 bases and J by 4 bases, with 9 bases between them. The CDR3 spans 12 residues. The CDR3 spells CSVDSRRTEAFF. CDR3 nucleotides: TGCAGCGTTGACTCCAGGCGCACTGAAGCTTTCTTT.

The chain has TRBV12-3 or TRBV12-4 and TRBJ2-1, with 8 bases identical to TRBD1. V lost 5 bases, J lost 10 bases, and 4 bases stayed unmatched. The CDR3 runs to 12 residues. In nucleotides, the CDR3 is TGTGCCAGCAGTGACGGACAGGGCGAGCAGTTCTTC. As protein: CASSDGQGEQFF.

This clonotype occurred a few times. The J gene is TRBJ1-1, the V gene TRBV6-6; TRBD1 matches 12 bases. Per the germline V gene, CDR1 is MNHNY and CDR2 is SVGAGI (reference sequence). J gave up 1 base and V 5 bases, and 5 bases lay outside the gene matches. CDR3 length equals 16 residues. The CDR3 protein is CASSERDRGQNTEAFF. CDR3 DNA: TGTGCCAGCAGTGAGCGGGACAGGGGGCAGAACACTGAAGCTTTCTTT.

This sequence joins TRBV15 and TRBJ1-1; perhaps TRBD1 as D (6 bases). The V end was cut by 4 bases, the J end by 3 bases, with 12 bases between. Germline V gives CDR1 LNHNV, CDR2 YYDKDF (reference sequence). The CDR3 is 14 residues long. The CDR3 nucleotides are TGTGCCACCAGCAAGGGGGTGGGGGACACTGAAGCTTTCTTT. Protein: CATSKGVGDTEAFF.

This clonotype was counted many times. The genes are TRBV20-1 and TRBJ2-1, with D possibly called TRBD1 or TRBD2 (5 bases each). Germline values: CDR1 DFQATT, CDR2 SNEGSKA (reference sequence). The CDR3 runs 14 residues. With 5 bases removed from V and 9 bases from J, the gap between germline ends came to 20 bases. CDR3 coding DNA: TGCAGTGCTCCAACCGGGACCGCGTCGGGTGAGCAGTTCTTC. Translation gives CSAPTGTASGEQFF.

The sample holds a few counts of this clonotype. V gene TRBV9 combines with J gene TRBJ2-6; TRBD1 matches at 9 bases. CDR1 SGDLS and CDR2 YYNGEE come from the germline V gene. The trim removed 4 bases at V and 0 bases at J, leaving 5 bases unmatched. This CDR3 has 17 residues. The CDR3 DNA is TGTGCCAGCAGCTTCGACAGGGGGACCTCTGGGGCCAACGTCCTGACTTTC. Its protein product is CASSFDRGTSGANVLTF.

This clonotype was counted only a few times. V and J are TRBV12-3 or TRBV12-4 and TRBJ2-5; D gene unclear. The CDR3 runs 14 residues. Trimming took 6 bases from V and 0 from J, leaving 11 bases between them. CDR3 residues: CASSLSGYQETQYF. The CDR3 DNA is TGTGCCAGCAGCTTATCCGGGTACCAAGAGACCCAGTACTTC.

This clonotype was counted at least ten times. This rearrangement joins TRBV27 to TRBJ2-5, with TRBD1 identical over 11 bases. Trimming took 8 bases from V and 5 from J; bases not matched to a gene: 7. The CDR3 consists of 14 residues. The germline CDR1 and CDR2 sequences are MNHEY and SMNVEV (reference sequence). CDR3 region: CASGRTGGEETQYF. The CDR3 nucleotides read TGTGCCAGCGGAAGGACAGGGGGCGAGGAGACCCAGTACTTC.

This chain joins TRBV6-5 and TRBJ1-1; D ambiguous. The CDR3 spans 16 residues. V lost 2 bases, J lost 0 bases, and 13 bases lay in between. CDR1 and CDR2 (germline): MNHEY, SVGAGI. This CDR3 is CASSYAGFIMNTEAFF. CDR3 DNA sequence: TGTGCCAGCAGTTACGCGGGGTTTATCATGAACACTGAAGCTTTCTTT.

The chain uses TRBV2 and TRBJ2-7; D is unclear. Trimming took off 3 bases at V and 5 bases at J, with 5 bases between the two ends. This CDR3 has 11 amino acids. Germline loops: CDR1 SNHLY, CDR2 FYNNEI. The CDR3 nucleotides read TGTGCCAGCAGTGATTGGGACGAGCAGTACTTC. It is translated as CASSDWDEQYF.

This clonotype occurred a few times. The chain recombines TRBV29-1 with TRBJ2-7; 7 positions match TRBD2. V trimming: 4 bases; J trimming: 3 bases; junction bases outside the gene matches: 12. The CDR3 has 15 amino acids. Germline V CDR1 and CDR2: SQVTM, ANQGSEA. The CDR3 sequence is CSVAPPKAGFYEQYF. The CDR3 DNA reads TGCAGCGTTGCCCCCCCCAAAGCGGGATTCTACGAGCAGTACTTC.

This clonotype was recorded many times. The chain recombines TRBV7-9 with TRBJ1-5, with 8 positions matching TRBD1. CDR1 is SEHNR and CDR2 is FQNEAQ in the germline V gene (reference sequence). The junction had 3 bases not matched to a gene; V was cut back by 6 bases and J by 2 bases. The CDR3 sequence is 14 residues long. The CDR3 DNA is TGTGCCAGCAGTTCGGGACAGGGCAATCAGCCCCAGCATTTT. Translating it yields CASSSGQGNQPQHF.

There are a few counts of this clonotype. The rearrangement links TRBV6-5 to TRBJ2-5; D possibly corresponds to TRBD2 (6 bases). Trimming pared 4 bases from V and 2 bases from J, leaving 14 bases between. There are 15 residues in the CDR3. The germline V gene has CDR1 MNHEY and CDR2 SVGAGI. CDR3 bases: TGTGCCAGCAGTTCTTCCCTAGGAGGGCAAGAGACCCAGTACTTC. This codes for CASSSSLGGQETQYF.

This chain links TRBV2 with TRBJ2-2; the D call may be TRBD1 or TRBD2 (6 bases each). Germline values: CDR1 SNHLY, CDR2 FYNNEI. The CDR3 covers 16 residues. Trimming stripped 5 bases from V and 0 bases from J, with 13 bases between. CDR3: CASSPMGGANTGELFF. CDR3 coding DNA: TGTGCCAGCAGTCCGATGGGGGGCGCGAACACCGGGGAGCTGTTTTTT.